Described below is a single T cell receptor beta chain sequence and its context. The antigen remains undetermined. Germline values: CDR1 LNHNV, CDR2 YYDKDF (reference sequence). Unmatched junction bases numbered 10, after V lost 1 base and J lost 5 bases. The CDR3 covers 17 residues. This sample was taken from a study of T-cell memory formation after mild COVID-19. Across the whole study: Clustering of TCRs was largely donor specific. Findings of the study overall: In pre-infection memory, a portion of responding clones appeared, which suggested that cross-reactive memory joined. Clones that got smaller from day 15 to 85 had even CD4/CD8, while clones growing later tipped toward CD4+.

TCRdb redid the calling of the 5' RACE reads with MiXCR, one entry per CDR3 protein. The repertoire consists of around 400,000 distinct CDR3 sequences, with roughly 24% occurring once and the leading ten covering 8.5% to 9%. The clonotype comes from an adult woman who had mild COVID-19 (a few samples of this study predate the infection). Cell type and time point are not known. The sequenced sample was PBMCs or a T cell subset sorted from them (not recorded which). The V call is TRBV15, the J call TRBJ1-5; 8 bases map to TRBD1. For the CDR3, the DNA is TGTGCCACCAGCAGAGGGACAGGGCAAATTTATGATCAGCCCCAGCATTTT. Protein: CATSRGTGQIYDQPQHF.